This is a list of T cell receptor beta chains from one sample in a study of cytomegalovirus exposure and HLA in healthy donors. TCRdb's copy holds only in-frame clones and misses some; the assay was immunoSEQ multiplex PCR. The sample includes 100,000 to 150,000 clones, 75% to 85% seen only once; the top ten take more than 2.5%. Material for sequencing was PBMCs. These receptors were collected from a male donor in good health and CMV-seronegative. Both conserved end residues are part of each CDR3. The D gene is left open where the match is weak. Some rows have no size entry. The others give once, few or many, or a class for an expanded clone.

CDR3aa	CDR3nt	abundance	d_gene	v_gene	j_gene
CASSPPDGRGSEGSTNEKLFF	TGTGCCAGCTCACCACCGGACGGCAGGGGTTCCGAGGGGTCAACTAATGAAAAACTGTTTTTT	once	NA	TRBV18	TRBJ1-4
CASSSSGQGAPEQYF	TGTGCCAGCAGTTCCTCGGGACAGGGGGCCCCCGAGCAGTACTTC	NA	TRBD1	TRBV28	TRBJ2-7
CASSGGGGVNEKLFF	TGTGCCAGCAGCGGCGGGGGGGGTGTGAACGAAAAACTGTTTTTT	NA	NA	TRBV5-4	TRBJ1-4
CASSQQGAQETQYF	TGCGCCAGCAGCCAACAGGGGGCACAAGAGACCCAGTACTTC	once	TRBD1	TRBV5-1	TRBJ2-5
CASSQGDSSSGANGLTF	TGCGCCAGCAGCCAAGGGGACTCCAGCTCTGGGGCCAACGGCCTGACTTTC	NA	NA	TRBV4-3	TRBJ2-6
CASRDGQGDTEAFF	TGTGCCAGCAGAGACGGACAGGGGGACACTGAAGCTTTCTTT	NA	TRBD1	TRBV27	TRBJ1-1
CASSLGLSTDTQYF	TGTGCCAGCAGCTTAGGGCTCAGTACAGATACGCAGTATTTT	NA	NA	TRBV7-9	TRBJ2-3
CASSIGGTSGKGQFF	TGTGCCAGTAGTATAGGCGGGACTAGCGGGAAGGGGCAGTTCTTC	few	TRBD2	TRBV19	TRBJ2-1
CASSLWDMVNSPLHF	TGTGCCAGCAGTTTATGGGACATGGTTAATTCACCCCTCCACTTT	NA	NA	TRBV28	TRBJ1-6
CASSPGVLIAGELFF	TGTGCCAGCAGTCCCGGGGTCCTGATCGCCGGGGAGCTGTTTTTT	NA	NA	TRBV7-8	TRBJ2-2
CAPWGQGVTGELFF	TGTGCCCCCTGGGGACAGGGGGTCACCGGGGAGCTGTTTTTT	few	TRBD1	TRBV7-9	TRBJ2-2
CASSPDVQGTQYF	TGCGCCAGCAGCCCGGACGTACAGGGAACGCAGTATTTT	NA	NA	TRBV5-1	TRBJ2-3
CASTRQGANEQYF	TGTGCCAGCACCAGACAGGGCGCGAACGAGCAGTACTTC	NA	TRBD1	TRBV5-4	TRBJ2-7
CASSFTGQNTEAFF	TGCGCCAGCAGCTTTACTGGACAGAACACTGAAGCTTTCTTT	NA	NA	TRBV5-1	TRBJ1-1
CASSDAAGDYNEQFF	TGTGCCAGCAGTGACGCCGCGGGGGACTACAATGAGCAGTTCTTC	NA	TRBD2	TRBV6-4	TRBJ2-1
CASSVASGGYEQYF	TGTGCCAGCAGCGTAGCTAGCGGGGGTTACGAGCAGTACTTC	NA	TRBD2	TRBV9	TRBJ2-7
CASSLGDRPYEQYF	TGTGCCAGCAGCTTGGGGGACAGGCCCTACGAGCAGTACTTC	NA	TRBD1	TRBV5-4	TRBJ2-7
CASGSSYNEQFF	TGTGCCAGCGGGAGTTCCTACAATGAGCAGTTCTTC	NA	NA	TRBV28	TRBJ2-1
CASSYTGDPNEKLFF	TGTGCCAGCAGCTATACAGGGGATCCTAATGAAAAACTGTTTTTT	NA	TRBD1	TRBV11-2	TRBJ1-4
CASSSNDRGNEQFF	TGTGCCAGCAGCTCCAATGACAGGGGCAATGAGCAGTTCTTC	once	TRBD1	TRBV27	TRBJ2-1
CASTTTGLGYGYTF	TGTGCCAGTACCACGACAGGGTTAGGCTATGGCTACACCTTC	NA	TRBD1	TRBV19	TRBJ1-2
CASSLGAGRGRFF	TGTGCCAGCAGCTTAGGAGCGGGGCGGGGGAGGTTCTTC	few	TRBD2	TRBV11-2	TRBJ2-1